These 18 T cell receptor beta chains share one sample of origin, sequenced in a study of cytomegalovirus exposure and HLA in healthy donors. Use of 60 Vbeta and 13 Jbeta primers characterized the PCR. The method was immunoSEQ multiplex PCR; TCRdb's version includes in-frame clones alone and lacks a portion of them. The sample records about 140,000 clones, 70% to 85% being singletons. The sample taken for sequencing was PBMCs. The receptors here all came from a woman in her 50s in good health and CMV-seropositive.

This clone was recorded a few times. The chain employs TRBV9 and TRBJ2-7; D call uncertain. CDR1 SGDLS and CDR2 YYNGEE come from the germline V gene. V lost 2 bases and J lost 0, with 9 bases in between. This CDR3 region has 14 residues. CDR3 region: CASSVVSYSYEQYF. The CDR3 DNA follows: TGTGCCAGCAGCGTCGTTAGCTACTCCTACGAGCAGTACTTC.

The chain joins TRBV6-5 to TRBJ1-3, with TRBD1 matching over 7 bases. The CDR3 has 15 amino acids. Germline CDR1 MNHEY, CDR2 SVGAGI. Trimming at V came to 5 bases and at J to 4 bases, leaving 8 bases not matched to a gene. CDR3 loop: CASSRGQLSGNTIYF. In nucleotides, the CDR3 is TGTGCCAGCAGTAGGGGACAGCTCTCCGGAAACACCATATATTTT.

This clone was counted only a few times. The rearrangement joins TRBV6-5 to TRBJ2-7; D unclear. The CDR3 is 14 amino acids. V was clipped by 0 bases and J by 0 bases, with 6 bases between them. Germline lookup yields CDR1 MNHEY and CDR2 SVGAGI. DNA for the CDR3: TGTGCCAGCAGTTACTCGCGGATCTCCTACGAGCAGTACTTC. Amino acid sequence: CASSYSRISYEQYF.

The rearrangement joins TRBV5-6 to TRBJ2-5; 9 nucleotides align to TRBD2. Germline V gene lookup returns CDR1 SGHDT and CDR2 YYEEEE. CDR3 length: 18 residues. V shed 0 bases, J shed 0 bases, and the junction held 9 bases outside the gene matches. In DNA, the CDR3 is TGTGCCAGCAGCTTGGCGTTTGTGGAGCGGGGGGACCAAGAGACCCAGTACTTC. It specifies CASSLAFVERGDQETQYF. Supplemented by reference TRBV5-6 and TRBJ2-5, the full variable domain reads DAGVTQSPTHLIKTRGQQVTLRCSPKSGHDTVSWYQQALGQGPQFIFQYYEEEERQRGNFPDRFSGHQFPNYSSELNVNALLLGDSALYLCASSLAFVERGDQETQYFGPGTRLLVL.

V is TRBV9 and J is TRBJ1-4, with D uncertain. The CDR3 covers 14 residues. Germline CDR1 and CDR2: SGDLS and YYNGEE. Deletions cut 3 bases from V and 8 bases from J, with 14 bases between. In DNA form, the CDR3 reads TGTGCCAGCAGCGCCCAGAGCGGCGGGGAAAAACTGTTTTTT. This translates into CASSAQSGGEKLFF.

The chain couples TRBV7-2 to TRBJ1-2; TRBD1 aligns across 7 bases. Germline V gene sequence: CDR1 SGHTA, CDR2 FQGNSA. Germline trimming cut 4 bases from V and 2 bases from J; bases unmatched to any gene: 4. The CDR3 contains 14 residues. The CDR3 reads CASSWDSLNYGYTF. CDR3 nucleotides: TGTGCCAGCAGCTGGGACAGCTTGAACTATGGCTACACCTTC.

This clone was counted a few times. This chain links TRBV11-2 with TRBJ2-2; TRBD1 agrees at 7 bases. The CDR3 length is 15 residues. Germline V gene data show CDR1 as SGHAT and CDR2 as FQNNGV. V lost 5 bases, J lost 5 bases, and 8 bases stayed unmatched. CDR3 bases: TGTGCCAGCAGCCAAGACAGGGTAGGGACCGGGGAGCTGTTTTTT. It translates to CASSQDRVGTGELFF.

This sequence joins TRBV25-1 and TRBJ1-2; 7 bases match TRBD1. The CDR3 is made up of 15 amino acids. Germline V gives CDR1 MGHDK, CDR2 SYGVNS. J lost 4 bases, V lost 3 bases, and 8 bases had no gene match. The CDR3 is CASSDAARGFYGYTF. CDR3 DNA: TGTGCCAGCAGTGATGCGGCCAGGGGGTTCTATGGCTACACCTTC.

The chain is built from TRBV7-3 and TRBJ1-4; TRBD1 might be the D (5 bases). Germline V gene sequence: CDR1 SGHTA, CDR2 FQGTGA. Trimming pared 5 bases from V and 0 bases from J, leaving 10 bases between. CDR3 length equals 15 residues. CDR3 amino acids: CASSPGHSTNEKLFF. As DNA, the CDR3 is TGTGCCAGCAGCCCTGGACACTCAACTAATGAAAAACTGTTTTTT.

The gene calls are TRBV15 and TRBJ1-3, with 7 bases lining up with TRBD1. The CDR3 sequence is 17 residues long. V lost 0 bases, J lost 4 bases, and 9 bases stayed unmatched. Germline CDR1 and CDR2: LNHNV and YYDKDF (reference sequence). CDR3 protein: CATSRDLTGEPGNTIYF. The DNA of the CDR3 is TGTGCCACCAGCAGAGATCTTACAGGGGAGCCCGGAAACACCATATATTTT.

The chain links TRBV5-4 to TRBJ1-1, with 10 bases lining up with TRBD1. The CDR3 has 14 residues. Germline V gene lookup returns CDR1 SGHNT and CDR2 YYREEE (reference sequence). The trim removed 1 base at V and 10 bases at J, leaving 7 bases unmatched. CDR3 sequence: CASSLKSGQGVAFF. CDR3 coding DNA: TGTGCCAGCAGCTTGAAAAGCGGACAGGGGGTAGCTTTCTTT. Combining the CDR3 with reference TRBV5-4 and TRBJ1-1 gives the whole variable domain ETGVTQSPTHLIKTRGQQVTLRCSSQSGHNTVSWYQQALGQGPQFIFQYYREEENGRGNFPPRFSGLQFPNYSSELNVNALELDDSALYLCASSLKSGQGVAFFGQGTRLTVV.

This clone was seen once. The chain employs TRBV2 and TRBJ1-2; the match to TRBD1 covers 7 bases. Germline CDR1 is SNHLY and CDR2 is FYNNEI. This CDR3 has 13 residues. V gave up 1 base and J gave up 4 bases; unmatched junction bases: 0. The CDR3 sequence is CASSEDRGYGYTF. The CDR3 nucleotides read TGTGCCAGCAGTGAAGACAGGGGCTATGGCTACACCTTC.

This clone was counted a single time. Here the CDR3 DNA reads TGTGCCAGCAGTATTCTTGCGGGGGTTAGCACAGATACGCAGTATTTT. Its protein is CASSILAGVSTDTQYF. The chain carries TRBV28 and TRBJ2-3, with 7 nucleotides matching TRBD2. V shed 5 bases, J shed 0 bases, and the junction held 8 bases outside the gene matches. This CDR3 comprises 16 residues. CDR1 is MDHEN, CDR2 SYDVKM, per germline.

This clone was picked up one time. The chain carries TRBV6-1 and TRBJ1-4, with D perhaps TRBD1 (5 bases). Germline CDR1 is MNHNS and CDR2 is SASEGT. V gave up 4 bases and J gave up 4 bases, with 7 bases separating them. The CDR3 sequence is 13 residues long. Written as DNA, the CDR3 is TGTGCCAGCAGTGTGGGACTTAATGAAAAACTGTTTTTT. It translates to CASSVGLNEKLFF.

The rearrangement uses TRBV7-9 and TRBJ2-5; TRBD2 aligns across 7 bases. The CDR3 runs 14 residues. The V gene's germline CDR1 is SEHNR and CDR2 FQNEAQ (reference sequence). V dropped 5 bases and J dropped 1; count of bases not matched to a gene: 4. CDR3 nucleotide sequence: TGTGCCAGCAGCCCCCGACTAGCCCAAGAGACCCAGTACTTC. Translation: CASSPRLAQETQYF.

V is TRBV11-2 and J is TRBJ2-2; no clear D. There are 13 residues in the CDR3. CDR1 is SGHAT, CDR2 FQNNGV, per germline. Trimming took 5 bases from V and 7 from J, leaving 11 bases between them. Written as DNA, the CDR3 is TGTGCCAGCAGCCCTCCTAGTGGCGGGGAGCTGTTTTTT. This codes for CASSPPSGGELFF. Variable domain in full (rest from reference TRBV11-2 and TRBJ2-2): EAGVAQSPRYKIIEKRQSVAFWCNPISGHATLYWYQQILGQGPKLLIQFQNNGVVDDSQLPKDRFSAERLKGVDSTLKIQPAKLEDSAVYLCASSPPSGGELFFGEGSRLTVL.

The chain joins TRBV6-5 to TRBJ2-5; D is perhaps TRBD1 (6 bases). The tail of the sequence fits TRBJ2-7 better, so the J call may be wrong. The CDR3 contains 16 residues. Germline V CDR1 and CDR2: MNHEY, SVGAGI. Here the CDR3 reads CASSSPADSASYEQYF. In DNA form, the CDR3 reads TGTGCCAGCAGTTCCCCGGCGGACAGTGCTTCCTACGAGCAGTACTTC.

The chain recombines TRBV7-8 with TRBJ2-7; tentative D call: TRBD1 (5 bases). Per the germline V gene, CDR1 is SGHVS and CDR2 is FQNEAQ. This CDR3 is 15 amino acids long. V dropped 0 bases and J dropped 7 bases, with 16 bases sitting between them. CDR3 residues: CASSLAQVTGREQYF. The CDR3 DNA is TGTGCCAGCAGCTTAGCGCAGGTAACAGGCCGTGAGCAGTACTTC.